This T cell receptor (beta chain) was captured in a study of cytomegalovirus exposure and HLA in healthy donors. CDR1 ENHRY and CDR2 SYGVKD come from the germline V gene. The trim removed 11 bases at V and 5 bases at J, leaving 24 bases unmatched. The CDR3 is made up of 18 amino acids. Profiling relied on immunoSEQ multiplex PCR, and the TCRdb table lists in-frame clones only, not all of them. The sample lists about 140,000 clones; around 87% were seen once. The source material was PBMCs. The receptor's source is a man between 18 and 29 years old in good health and CMV-seropositive. The chain joins TRBV10-3 to TRBJ1-2, with TRBD1 matching 9 bases. For the CDR3, the DNA is TGTGCCTCACGGCCGCTCCTTTCTCGACAGGGGGTGGGTTATGGCTACACCTTC. The encoded protein is CASRPLLSRQGVGYGYTF.